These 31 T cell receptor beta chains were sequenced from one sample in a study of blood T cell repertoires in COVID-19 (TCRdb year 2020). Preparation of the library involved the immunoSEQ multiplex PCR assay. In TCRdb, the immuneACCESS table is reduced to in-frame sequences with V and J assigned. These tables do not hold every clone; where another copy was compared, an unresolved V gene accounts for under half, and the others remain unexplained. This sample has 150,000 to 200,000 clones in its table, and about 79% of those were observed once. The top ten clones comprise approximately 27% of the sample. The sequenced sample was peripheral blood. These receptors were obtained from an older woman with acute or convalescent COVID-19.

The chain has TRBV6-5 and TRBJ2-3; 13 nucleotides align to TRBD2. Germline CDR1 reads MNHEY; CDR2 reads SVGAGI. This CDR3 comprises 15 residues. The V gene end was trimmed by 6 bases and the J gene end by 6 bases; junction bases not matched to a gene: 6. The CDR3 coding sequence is TGTGCCAGCAGCGCCCTACTAGCGGGAGGGGATACGCAGTATTTT. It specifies CASSALLAGGDTQYF.

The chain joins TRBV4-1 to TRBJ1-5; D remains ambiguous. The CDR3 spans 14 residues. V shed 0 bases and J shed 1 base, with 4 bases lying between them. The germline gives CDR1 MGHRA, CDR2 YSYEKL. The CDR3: CASSQDVSNQPQHF. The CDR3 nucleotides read TGCGCCAGCAGCCAAGACGTCAGCAATCAGCCCCAGCATTTT.

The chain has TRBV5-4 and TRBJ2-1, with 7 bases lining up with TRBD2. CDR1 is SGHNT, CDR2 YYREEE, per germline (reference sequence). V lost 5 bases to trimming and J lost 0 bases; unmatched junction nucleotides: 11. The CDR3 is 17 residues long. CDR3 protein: CASRPSGGSVSYNEQFF. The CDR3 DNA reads TGTGCCAGCAGACCGTCGGGCGGGAGTGTCTCCTACAATGAGCAGTTCTTC.

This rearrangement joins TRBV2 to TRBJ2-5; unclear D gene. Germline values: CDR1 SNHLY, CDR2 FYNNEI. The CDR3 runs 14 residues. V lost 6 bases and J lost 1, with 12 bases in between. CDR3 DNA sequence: TGTGCCAGCAGCCTACAAAGGAGCCAAGAGACCCAGTACTTC. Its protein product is CASSLQRSQETQYF.

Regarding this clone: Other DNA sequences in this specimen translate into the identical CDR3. The CDR3 nucleotides read TGTGCCAGCAGCTGGACTGGCCTCCCTTACGAGCAGTACTTC. Protein sequence: CASSWTGLPYEQYF. The gene calls are TRBV5-6 and TRBJ2-7; possibly TRBD2 for D (5 bases). Germline V gene sequence: CDR1 SGHDT, CDR2 YYEEEE. CDR3 length: 14 residues. V was shortened by 3 bases and J by 4 bases, with 14 bases between the two germline ends.

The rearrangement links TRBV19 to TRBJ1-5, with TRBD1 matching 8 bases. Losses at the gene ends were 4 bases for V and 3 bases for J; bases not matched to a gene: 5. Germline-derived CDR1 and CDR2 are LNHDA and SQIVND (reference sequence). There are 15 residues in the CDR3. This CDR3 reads CASSTGGMDNQPQHF. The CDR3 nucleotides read TGTGCCAGTAGTACAGGGGGCATGGACAATCAGCCCCAGCATTTT.

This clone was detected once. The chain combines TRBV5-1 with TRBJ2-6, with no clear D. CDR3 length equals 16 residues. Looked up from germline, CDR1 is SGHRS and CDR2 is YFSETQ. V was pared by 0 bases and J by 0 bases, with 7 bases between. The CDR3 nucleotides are TGCGCCAGCAGCTTGGACAGCCCCTCTGGGGCCAACGTCCTGACTTTC. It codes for CASSLDSPSGANVLTF.

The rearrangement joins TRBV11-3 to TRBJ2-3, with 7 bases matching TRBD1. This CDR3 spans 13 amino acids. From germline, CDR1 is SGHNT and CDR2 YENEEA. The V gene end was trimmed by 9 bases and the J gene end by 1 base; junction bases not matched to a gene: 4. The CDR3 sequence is CASTGQGTDTQYF. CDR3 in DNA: TGTGCCAGTACCGGACAGGGCACAGATACGCAGTATTTT.

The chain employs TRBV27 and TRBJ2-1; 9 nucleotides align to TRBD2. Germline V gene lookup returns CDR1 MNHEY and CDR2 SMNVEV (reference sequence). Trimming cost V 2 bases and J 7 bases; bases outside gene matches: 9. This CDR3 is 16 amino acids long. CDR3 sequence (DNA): TGTGCCAGCAGTTTAGAGGGCGGGAGGGCCTTTAATGAGCAGTTCTTC. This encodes CASSLEGGRAFNEQFF.

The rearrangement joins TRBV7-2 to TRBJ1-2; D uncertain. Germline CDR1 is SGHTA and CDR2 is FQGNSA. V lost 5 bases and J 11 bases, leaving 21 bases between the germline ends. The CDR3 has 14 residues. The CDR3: CASSLSGGPSGYTF. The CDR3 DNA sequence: TGTGCCAGCAGCCTCTCGGGAGGACCCTCCGGTTACACCTTC.

CDR3 region: CASRSGRAEAFF. In nucleotides, the CDR3 is TGTGCCAGCAGATCAGGGAGGGCTGAAGCTTTCTTT. The chain couples TRBV6-5 to TRBJ1-1, with D tentatively TRBD1 (5 bases). CDR1 and CDR2 from the germline V gene are MNHEY and SVGAGI. The CDR3 loop spans 12 amino acids. V lost 6 bases and J lost 6, with 11 bases in between.

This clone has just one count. The CDR3 DNA follows: TGTGCCAGTAGTATGAGGACTAGCGGGAGAGGATCAGATACGCAGTATTTT. This sequence encodes CASSMRTSGRGSDTQYF. The rearrangement joins TRBV19 to TRBJ2-3, with 13 bases fitting TRBD2. The CDR3 contains 17 residues. The V and J ends lost 3 bases and 4 bases, in that order; junction bases with no gene match: 7. CDR1 is LNHDA, CDR2 SQIVND, per germline (reference sequence). The full variable domain, with the rest looked up from reference TRBV19 and TRBJ2-3, is DGGITQSPKYLFRKEGQNVTLSCEQNLNHDAMYWYRQDPGQGLRLIYYSQIVNDFQKGDIAEGYSVSREKKESFPLTVTSAQKNPTAFYLCASSMRTSGRGSDTQYFGPGTRLTVL.

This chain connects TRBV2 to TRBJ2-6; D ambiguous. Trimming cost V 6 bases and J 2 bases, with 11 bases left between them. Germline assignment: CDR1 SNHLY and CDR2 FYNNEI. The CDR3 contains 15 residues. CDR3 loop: CASSPRIAGANVLTF. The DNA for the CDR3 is TGTGCCAGCAGCCCCCGTATCGCTGGGGCCAACGTCCTGACTTTC.

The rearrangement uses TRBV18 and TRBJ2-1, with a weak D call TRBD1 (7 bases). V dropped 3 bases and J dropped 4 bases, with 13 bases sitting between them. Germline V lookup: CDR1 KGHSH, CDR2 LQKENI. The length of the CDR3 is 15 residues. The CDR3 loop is CASSPAGQPYNEQFF. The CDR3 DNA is TGTGCCAGCTCACCCGCGGGACAGCCATACAATGAGCAGTTCTTC.

The CDR3 spells CASSSQRGGIWNEQFF. In DNA, the CDR3 is TGTGCCAGCAGCTCCCAGAGGGGGGGCATTTGGAATGAGCAGTTCTTC. V gene TRBV11-2 combines with J gene TRBJ2-1, with TRBD2 as a possible D gene (7 bases). This CDR3 contains 16 residues. Germline lookup yields CDR1 SGHAT and CDR2 FQNNGV. The V end was cut by 4 bases, the J end by 7 bases, with 20 bases between.

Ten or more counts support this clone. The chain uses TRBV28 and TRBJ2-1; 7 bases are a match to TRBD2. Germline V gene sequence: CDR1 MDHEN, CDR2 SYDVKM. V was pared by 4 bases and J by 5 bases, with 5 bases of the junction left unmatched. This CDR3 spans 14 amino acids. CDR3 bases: TGTGCCAGCAGTTCCGGGACTAACAACAATGAGCAGTTCTTC. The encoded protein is CASSSGTNNNEQFF. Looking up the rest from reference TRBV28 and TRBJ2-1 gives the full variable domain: DVKVTQSSRYLVKRTGEKVFLECVQDMDHENMFWYRQDPGLGLRLIYFSYDVKMKEKGDIPEGYSVSREKKERFSLILESASTNQTSMYLCASSSGTNNNEQFFGPGTRLTVL.

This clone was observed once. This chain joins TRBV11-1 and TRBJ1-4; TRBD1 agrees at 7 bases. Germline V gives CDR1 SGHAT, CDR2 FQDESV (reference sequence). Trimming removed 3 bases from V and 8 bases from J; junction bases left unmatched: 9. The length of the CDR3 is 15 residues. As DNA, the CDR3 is TGTGCCAGCAGCTTTTTTCCCGGGACAGACGAAAAACTGTTTTTT. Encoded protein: CASSFFPGTDEKLFF.

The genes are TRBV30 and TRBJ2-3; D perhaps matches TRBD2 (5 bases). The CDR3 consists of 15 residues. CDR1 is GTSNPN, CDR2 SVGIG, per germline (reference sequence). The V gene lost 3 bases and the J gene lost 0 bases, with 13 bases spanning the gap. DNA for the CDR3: TGTGCCTGGAGCAGCCTTAGCGCAAGCACAGATACGCAGTATTTT. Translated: CAWSSLSASTDTQYF.

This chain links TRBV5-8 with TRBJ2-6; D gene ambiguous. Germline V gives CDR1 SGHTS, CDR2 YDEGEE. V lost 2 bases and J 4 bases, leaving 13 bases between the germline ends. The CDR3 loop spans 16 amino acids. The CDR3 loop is CASSFGRPDGANVLTF. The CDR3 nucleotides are TGTGCCAGCAGCTTTGGCAGGCCCGACGGGGCCAACGTCCTGACTTTC.

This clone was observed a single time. CDR3: CASSQGRVRDGEQFF. As DNA, the CDR3 is TGTGCCAGCAGCCAAGGCAGGGTCAGGGATGGTGAGCAGTTCTTC. The genes are TRBV3-1 (or the pseudogene TRBV3-2) and TRBJ2-1, with D tentatively TRBD1 (5 bases). Germline V gene lookup returns CDR1 LGHDT and CDR2 YNNKEL (reference sequence). V was trimmed by 1 base and J by 9 bases, leaving 16 bases between them. The CDR3 is 15 amino acids.

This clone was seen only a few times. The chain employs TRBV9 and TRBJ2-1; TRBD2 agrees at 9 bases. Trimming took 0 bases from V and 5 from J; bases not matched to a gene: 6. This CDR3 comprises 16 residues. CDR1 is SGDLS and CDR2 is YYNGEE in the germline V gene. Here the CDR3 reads CASSVGSLAGHNEQFF. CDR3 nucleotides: TGTGCCAGCAGCGTAGGTTCGCTAGCGGGGCACAATGAGCAGTTCTTC.

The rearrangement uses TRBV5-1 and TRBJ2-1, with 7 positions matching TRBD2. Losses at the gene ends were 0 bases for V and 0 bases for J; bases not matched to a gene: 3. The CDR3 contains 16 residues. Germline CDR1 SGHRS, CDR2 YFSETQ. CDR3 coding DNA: TGCGCCAGCAGCTTGGGAGCGGGGAGCTCCTACAATGAGCAGTTCTTC. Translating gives CASSLGAGSSYNEQFF.

The CDR3 DNA reads TGTGCCAGCAGCGGCGGGCCGTACACTGAAGCTTTCTTT. Its translation is CASSGGPYTEAFF. The chain carries TRBV5-4 and TRBJ1-1; D is uncertain. V shed 4 bases and J shed 3 bases, with 10 bases lying between them. Germline V gene data show CDR1 as SGHNT and CDR2 as YYREEE (reference sequence). This CDR3 is built from 13 residues.

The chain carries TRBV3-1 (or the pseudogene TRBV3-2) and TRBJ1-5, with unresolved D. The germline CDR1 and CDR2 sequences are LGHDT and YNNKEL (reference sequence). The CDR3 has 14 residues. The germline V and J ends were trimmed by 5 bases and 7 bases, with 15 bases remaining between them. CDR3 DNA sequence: TGTGCCAGCAGCGTCCGGGGAATGGAACAGCCCCAGCATTTT. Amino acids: CASSVRGMEQPQHF.

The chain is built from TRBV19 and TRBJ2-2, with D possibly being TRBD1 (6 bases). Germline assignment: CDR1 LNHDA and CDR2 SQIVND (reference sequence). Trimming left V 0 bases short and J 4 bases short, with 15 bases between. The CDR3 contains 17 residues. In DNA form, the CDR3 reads TGTGCCAGTAGTATAGATTCTTGGACAGAGGGCACCGGGGAGCTGTTTTTT. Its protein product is CASSIDSWTEGTGELFF.

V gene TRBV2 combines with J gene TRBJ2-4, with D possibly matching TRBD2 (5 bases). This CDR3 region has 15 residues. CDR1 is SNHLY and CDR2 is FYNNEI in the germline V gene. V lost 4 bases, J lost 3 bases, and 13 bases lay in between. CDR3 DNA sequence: TGTGCCAGCAGTGGGGTCGATGGAGGCAAAAACATTCAGTACTTC. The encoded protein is CASSGVDGGKNIQYF.

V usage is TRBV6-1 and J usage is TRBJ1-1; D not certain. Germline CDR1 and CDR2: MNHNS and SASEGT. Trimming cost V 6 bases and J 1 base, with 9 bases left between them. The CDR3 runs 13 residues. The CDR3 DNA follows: TGTGCCAGCAGCACTATAAGGAACACTGAAGCTTTCTTT. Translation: CASSTIRNTEAFF.

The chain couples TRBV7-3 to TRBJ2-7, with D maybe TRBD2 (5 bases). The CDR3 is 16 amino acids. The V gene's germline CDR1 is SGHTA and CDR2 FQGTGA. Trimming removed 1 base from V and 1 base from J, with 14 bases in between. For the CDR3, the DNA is TGTGCCAGCAGCTTAATCCCAACTAGTAGTTCCTACGAGCAGTACTTC. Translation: CASSLIPTSSSYEQYF.

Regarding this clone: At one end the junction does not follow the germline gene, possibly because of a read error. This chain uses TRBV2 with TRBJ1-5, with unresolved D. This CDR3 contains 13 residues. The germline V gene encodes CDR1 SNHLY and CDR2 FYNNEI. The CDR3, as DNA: TGTGCCAGCAGTGAAGGTAGCACTCAGCCCCAGCATTTT. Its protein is CASSEGSTQPQHF.

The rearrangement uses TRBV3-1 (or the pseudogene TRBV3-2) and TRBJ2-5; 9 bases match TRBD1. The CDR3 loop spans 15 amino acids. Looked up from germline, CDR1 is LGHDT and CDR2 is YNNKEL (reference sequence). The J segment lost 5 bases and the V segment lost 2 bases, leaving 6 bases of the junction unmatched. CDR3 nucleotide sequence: TGTGCCAGCAGCCAAAAAGACAGGGGGATTGAGACCCAGTACTTC. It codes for CASSQKDRGIETQYF.

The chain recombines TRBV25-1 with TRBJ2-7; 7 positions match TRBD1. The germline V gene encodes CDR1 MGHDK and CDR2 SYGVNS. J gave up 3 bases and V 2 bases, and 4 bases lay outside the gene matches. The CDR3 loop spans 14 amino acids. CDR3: CASSEGDRVYEQYF. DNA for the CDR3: TGTGCCAGCAGTGAAGGAGACAGGGTCTACGAGCAGTACTTC.